The 21 T cell receptor beta chains listed next were all sequenced from one sample in a study of technical replicates of blood from a few donors. The assay was immunoSEQ multiplex PCR, and TCRdb's table has in-frame clones only and misses some. The table records some 74,000 clones, about 88% of them present only once. The sequencing input was T cells isolated from PBMCs. These receptors were collected from a human donor in good health.

The V call is TRBV5-1, the J call TRBJ2-1; TRBD2 agrees at 7 bases. This CDR3 comprises 13 residues. The trim removed 2 bases at V and 10 bases at J, leaving 6 bases unmatched. In germline, CDR1 is SGHRS, CDR2 YFSETQ. CDR3 nucleotides: TGCGCCAGCAGCTTAACGGGAGGCTCCGAGCAGTTCTTC. Protein product: CASSLTGGSEQFF.

The V and J genes are TRBV19 and TRBJ2-7, with a possible D match to TRBD2 (6 bases). CDR1 is LNHDA, CDR2 SQIVND, per germline (reference sequence). Between the trimmed V and J ends, which lost 5 bases and 2 bases, there was a span of 19 bases. This CDR3 comprises 16 residues. CDR3 loop: CASSSSRSGPTYEQYF. CDR3 nucleotide sequence: TGTGCCAGTAGTTCCAGTCGGAGCGGGCCTACCTACGAGCAGTACTTC.

The V call is TRBV7-8, the J call TRBJ2-2, with a possible D match to TRBD2 (6 bases). CDR1 SGHVS and CDR2 FQNEAQ come from the germline V gene. The V and J ends lost 0 bases and 2 bases respectively, with 10 bases between them. This CDR3 has 16 residues. CDR3 nucleotide sequence: TGTGCCAGCAGCTTAGCTCTCACTAGCAACACCGGGGAGCTGTTTTTT. Protein sequence: CASSLALTSNTGELFF.

This rearrangement joins TRBV30 to TRBJ2-1; 11 bases are shared with TRBD2. The CDR3 covers 16 residues. In germline, CDR1 is GTSNPN, CDR2 SVGIG (reference sequence). After removal of 1 base from V and 0 bases from J, the junction contained 2 bases not matched to a gene. The CDR3 reads CAWSGTSGLSYNEQFF. The CDR3 coding sequence is TGTGCCTGGAGTGGGACTAGCGGGCTCTCCTACAATGAGCAGTTCTTC.

This CDR3 is CATSAITGELFF. CDR3 DNA sequence: TGTGCCACCAGCGCTATAACCGGGGAGCTGTTTTTT. The chain links TRBV15 to TRBJ2-2; no reliable D call. Germline V lookup: CDR1 LNHNV, CDR2 YYDKDF (reference sequence). This CDR3 has 12 amino acids. V lost 5 bases and J 5 bases, leaving 6 bases between the germline ends.

This chain joins TRBV19 and TRBJ1-1; D gene unclear. The germline gives CDR1 LNHDA, CDR2 SQIVND (reference sequence). The CDR3 loop spans 14 amino acids. V shed 5 bases and J shed 6 bases, with 16 bases lying between them. The CDR3 protein is CASSSQVWVAEAFF. The CDR3 region has the DNA TGTGCCAGTAGTTCCCAGGTGTGGGTCGCTGAAGCTTTCTTT.

The rearrangement joins TRBV5-1 to TRBJ2-3, with TRBD1 matching 7 bases. The junction had 9 bases not matched to a gene; V was cut back by 0 bases and J by 2 bases. Germline-derived CDR1 and CDR2 are SGHRS and YFSETQ. The CDR3 is made up of 17 amino acids. The CDR3, as DNA: TGCGCCAGCAGCTTGGCTTCATTACAGGGGATCACAGATACGCAGTATTTT. As protein: CASSLASLQGITDTQYF.

This chain links TRBV5-8 with TRBJ2-1; 10 bases are shared with TRBD2. V shed 4 bases, J shed 6 bases, and the junction held 7 bases outside the gene matches. The length of the CDR3 is 15 residues. The germline CDR1 and CDR2 sequences are SGHTS and YDEGEE. This chain's CDR3 is CASSIPGLATNEQFF. CDR3 DNA: TGTGCCAGCAGCATACCGGGACTAGCGACCAATGAGCAGTTCTTC.

The chain is built from TRBV30 and TRBJ1-5; D is unresolved. Between the trimmed V and J ends, which lost 2 bases and 0 bases, there was a span of 5 bases. The CDR3 extends over 13 amino acids. CDR1 and CDR2 from the germline V gene are GTSNPN and SVGIG (reference sequence). The CDR3 DNA sequence: TGTGCCTGGAGTACTCATAGCAATCAGCCCCAGCATTTT. Its protein product is CAWSTHSNQPQHF.

V usage is TRBV4-1 and J usage is TRBJ1-6; TRBD1 agrees at 7 bases. CDR1 is MGHRA, CDR2 YSYEKL, per germline. The CDR3 totals 16 residues. Trimming removed 0 bases from V and 7 bases from J; junction bases left unmatched: 6. CDR3 DNA: TGCGCCAGCAGCCAAGATCAAGGGGGCAGAAATTCACCCCTCCACTTT. Translated: CASSQDQGGRNSPLHF.

The V call is TRBV7-2, the J call TRBJ2-6; weak D call: TRBD1 (6 bases). Per germline, CDR1 SGHTA and CDR2 FQGNSA. This CDR3 contains 15 residues. Trimming removed 2 bases from V and 2 bases from J, with 7 bases in between. CDR3 nucleotides: TGTGCCAGCAGCTTACCAGGGGCTGGGGCCAACGTCCTGACTTTC. Amino acids: CASSLPGAGANVLTF.

This sequence joins TRBV16 and TRBJ2-1, with TRBD1 matching 10 bases. The V gene end was trimmed by 4 bases and the J gene end by 7 bases; junction bases not matched to a gene: 10. Germline-derived CDR1 and CDR2 are KGHSY and FQNENV. This CDR3 is 16 amino acids long. The CDR3 nucleotides read TGTGCCAGCAGCCTTAGGCCGGGACAGGGGAGGAATGAGCAGTTCTTC. This sequence encodes CASSLRPGQGRNEQFF.

V and J are TRBV5-4 and TRBJ1-1; D remains ambiguous. V gave up 6 bases and J gave up 0 bases, with 9 bases separating them. The CDR3 runs to 13 residues. Germline V gene lookup returns CDR1 SGHNT and CDR2 YYREEE (reference sequence). CDR3 in DNA: TGTGCCAGCACCCTAGGCGTGAACACTGAAGCTTTCTTT. This translates into CASTLGVNTEAFF.

The V gene is TRBV7-8, the J gene TRBJ2-1; 7 bases align to TRBD1. The CDR3 covers 13 residues. CDR1 SGHVS and CDR2 FQNEAQ come from the germline V gene. J was trimmed by 8 bases and V by 1 base; bases with no gene match: 2. The CDR3 loop reads CASSLGQGDEQFF. The CDR3 bases are TGTGCCAGCAGCTTAGGACAGGGCGATGAGCAGTTCTTC.

The chain is built from TRBV2 and TRBJ2-1, with TRBD2 matching 10 bases. The V and J ends lost 6 bases and 4 bases, in that order; junction bases with no gene match: 3. The CDR3 has 14 residues. CDR1 SNHLY and CDR2 FYNNEI come from the germline V gene. In DNA form, the CDR3 reads TGTGCCAGCAGGGGGACTAGCGCGTACAATGAGCAGTTCTTC. Protein product: CASRGTSAYNEQFF.

The J gene is TRBJ2-7, the V gene TRBV5-6, with 8 bases fitting TRBD1. The ends lost 7 bases at V and 9 bases at J; junction bases unmatched: 3. This CDR3 region has 10 residues. Germline V lookup: CDR1 SGHDT, CDR2 YYEEEE. The CDR3 DNA sequence: TGTGCCAGCGGACAGGGAAGGCAGTACTTC. Translated, it gives CASGQGRQYF.

In nucleotides, the CDR3 is TGTGCCAGCTCACCGAGGACAGGGGCCAACACAGATACGCAGTATTTT. Protein sequence: CASSPRTGANTDTQYF. This chain links TRBV18 with TRBJ2-3; 9 bases align to TRBD1. The CDR3 length is 16 residues. Per germline, CDR1 KGHSH and CDR2 LQKENI. J was trimmed by 2 bases and V by 3 bases; bases with no gene match: 6.

The V gene is TRBV29-1, the J gene TRBJ2-2; 9 nucleotides agree with TRBD1. Trimming cost V 6 bases and J 5 bases; bases outside gene matches: 13. Per germline, CDR1 SQVTM and CDR2 ANQGSEA. The CDR3 spans 16 residues. The CDR3 here is CSVVTRDRDTTGELFF. The CDR3 DNA reads as TGCAGCGTAGTGACAAGGGACAGGGACACAACCGGGGAGCTGTTTTTT.

The V gene is TRBV30, the J gene TRBJ2-3; no clear D. Germline V CDR1 and CDR2: GTSNPN, SVGIG (reference sequence). V was shortened by 0 bases and J by 0 bases, with 4 bases between the two germline ends. The CDR3 consists of 13 residues. The CDR3 loop is CAWSVGSTDTQYF. CDR3 coding DNA: TGTGCCTGGAGTGTCGGGAGCACAGATACGCAGTATTTT.

V is TRBV11-3 and J is TRBJ1-2; TRBD1 matches 7 bases. The J segment lost 7 bases and the V segment lost 5 bases, leaving 4 bases of the junction unmatched. The CDR3 runs 12 residues. Per the germline V gene, CDR1 is SGHNT and CDR2 is YENEEA. The CDR3 sequence is CASSTGDSGYTF. The DNA of the CDR3 is TGTGCCAGCAGCACAGGGGATTCTGGCTACACCTTC.

This clone was found a few times. V is TRBV19 and J is TRBJ1-1, with D perhaps TRBD1 (5 bases). Trimming took 5 bases from V and 0 from J, leaving 13 bases between them. The CDR3 loop spans 15 amino acids. Per germline, CDR1 LNHDA and CDR2 SQIVND (reference sequence). The CDR3 bases are TGTGCCAGTAGTTCCCGACAGCCCATGAACACTGAAGCTTTCTTT. This encodes CASSSRQPMNTEAFF.